This entry is about one T cell receptor (beta chain). Its matching antigen is unknown. Germline CDR1 reads KGHSH; CDR2 reads LQKENI. This CDR3 spans 13 amino acids. V lost 3 bases, J lost 3 bases, and 6 bases lay in between. The sample belongs to a study of T cell responses to AZD1222 COVID-19 vaccine. Overall study results and limits: Nearly half of spike-specific TCRs reportedly target variant regions that are unmutated in the B.1.351 and B.1.1.7 variants. Spike-specific TCR breadth and depth rose after two AZD1222 doses. None of the repertoires were sampled until the peak T cell response had passed. Seropositive status at baseline applied to only five to seven AZD1222 recipients.

The data were produced by immunoSEQ multiplex PCR, yet TCRdb's version contains in-frame clones alone and is incomplete. Of roughly 180,000 clones in the sample, approximately 95% are singletons; the top ten hold roughly 1%. The sample was peripheral blood, taken 28 days after the second dose of the MenACWY control vaccine. The gene calls are TRBV18 and TRBJ1-5; D is unclear. The source of this sequence is an adult who received the MenACWY meningococcal vaccine as a control. CDR3 loop: CASSPGNNQPQHF. The CDR3 coding sequence is TGTGCCAGCTCACCGGGAAACAATCAGCCCCAGCATTTT.